Presented here are 8 T cell receptor beta chains from one specimen sequenced in a study of response to subunit inactivated influenza vaccine. TCRdb processed the RT-PCR reads anew with MiXCR; each CDR3 protein has one entry. The sample consists of under 750,000 distinct CDR3 sequences, approximately 12% of them appearing once. Sequenced material: PBMCs from blood, taken on the day of vaccination. Every receptor here comes from a man between 50 and 59 years old who received an inactivated influenza vaccine.

This clonotype was recorded a few times. The J gene is TRBJ1-1, the V gene TRBV27; D possibly corresponds to TRBD1 (6 bases). The V gene lost 1 base and the J gene lost 0 bases, with 9 bases spanning the gap. This CDR3 contains 15 residues. Looked up from germline, CDR1 is MNHEY and CDR2 is SMNVEV (reference sequence). As DNA, the CDR3 is TGTGCCAGCAGTTTATTTGGACAGCTGAACACTGAAGCTTTCTTT. Its translation is CASSLFGQLNTEAFF.

This clonotype has a handful of counts. V usage is TRBV9 and J usage is TRBJ1-5; possibly TRBD1 for D (5 bases). This CDR3 has 15 amino acids. The V end was cut by 0 bases, the J end by 3 bases, with 10 bases between. Germline CDR1 reads SGDLS; CDR2 reads YYNGEE. The CDR3 protein is CASSVEGQINQPQHF. CDR3 in DNA: TGTGCCAGCAGCGTAGAGGGGCAGATCAATCAGCCCCAGCATTTT.

This clonotype was seen many times. The chain recombines TRBV10-3 with TRBJ2-7; TRBD2 matches 11 bases. The CDR3 extends over 14 amino acids. The germline V gene has CDR1 ENHRY and CDR2 SYGVKD. V was clipped by 6 bases and J by 3 bases; unmatched bases: 4. In DNA, the CDR3 is TGTGCCATCAGCGAGACTAGCGGGGTCTACGAGCAGTACTTC. It encodes CAISETSGVYEQYF.

The V and J genes are TRBV6-1 and TRBJ2-1; TRBD2 matches at 13 bases. CDR3 length: 15 residues. V was clipped by 6 bases and J by 10 bases; unmatched bases: 9. Germline CDR1 is MNHNS and CDR2 is SASEGT. This chain's CDR3 is CASRNGLAGVKEQFF. The CDR3 DNA reads as TGTGCCAGCAGAAACGGACTAGCGGGAGTAAAAGAGCAGTTCTTC.

The chain carries TRBV6-5 and TRBJ1-2; a possible D gene is TRBD1 (5 bases). The germline V gene has CDR1 MNHEY and CDR2 SVGAGI. There are 15 residues in the CDR3. With 0 bases removed from V and 4 bases from J, the gap between germline ends came to 12 bases. In DNA, the CDR3 is TGTGCCAGCAGTTACTCGGGCGCGGGGACCTATGGCTACACCTTC. It is translated as CASSYSGAGTYGYTF.

This clonotype appeared a few times. One end of the junction is discordant with germline, which a read error may explain. This chain connects TRBV29-1 to TRBJ2-1, with D perhaps matching TRBD1 or TRBD2 (6 bases each). This CDR3 region has 14 residues. Germline CDR1 reads SQVTM; CDR2 reads ANQGSEA. The CDR3 spells CSVEGGTGVNEQFF. CDR3 bases: TGCAGCGTGGAAGGGGGGACTGGAGTCAATGAGCAGTTCTTC.

V is TRBV27 and J is TRBJ2-2; TRBD1 matches at 8 bases. Looked up from germline, CDR1 is MNHEY and CDR2 is SMNVEV (reference sequence). V trimming: 4 bases; J trimming: 3 bases; junction bases outside the gene matches: 7. The CDR3 extends over 16 amino acids. Written as DNA, the CDR3 is TGTGCCAGCAGTTGGGACAGGACATTAGACACCGGGGAGCTGTTTTTT. Protein sequence: CASSWDRTLDTGELFF.

This clonotype was detected ten times or more. This chain connects TRBV7-2 to TRBJ1-2, with no clear D. Trimming removed 9 bases at V and 1 base at J, with 18 bases between. Germline lookup yields CDR1 SGHTA and CDR2 FQGNSA. The CDR3 covers 15 residues. The CDR3 DNA sequence: TGTGCCAGTGTCAGAGGGCAGCGCTTTAACTATGGCTACACCTTC. It encodes CASVRGQRFNYGYTF.